The 6 T cell receptor beta chains presented below share a single source sample, sequenced in a study of spatial heterogeneity in lung cancer. TCRdb analysed the 5' RACE reads with MiXCR anew, one entry per CDR3 protein. The sample carries under 30,000 distinct CDR3 sequences, 5.5% to 7% recorded once. As to time point: blood at routine non-recurrence follow-up after resection. Tumor, nontumor lung or frozen PBMC supplied whole RNA that was sequenced unsorted. The source material was PBMCs, sampled at follow-up. The receptors shown here come from a male donor with early-stage non-small cell lung cancer.

Sample share makes this clonotype medium-sized. The chain carries TRBV6-1 and TRBJ2-4, with 9 bases that match TRBD1. The V segment lost 6 bases and the J segment 4 bases; nucleotides outside the gene matches: 7. The V gene's germline CDR1 is MNHNS and CDR2 SASEGT. The CDR3 length is 15 residues. The CDR3 loop reads CASRDPGQGKNIQYF. In DNA form, the CDR3 reads TGTGCCAGCAGAGATCCGGGACAGGGAAAAAACATTCAGTACTTC.

This clonotype appeared many times. This chain uses TRBV5-5 with TRBJ2-1; D ambiguous. The CDR3 runs to 13 residues. Germline V CDR1 and CDR2: SGHKS, YYEKEE (reference sequence). V dropped 4 bases and J dropped 1 base, with 6 bases sitting between them. CDR3 in DNA: TGTGCCAGCAGCGCTCGGTCCTACAATGAGCAGTTCTTC. It encodes CASSARSYNEQFF.

The rearrangement joins TRBV20-1 to TRBJ1-2; D not resolved. Germline V CDR1 and CDR2: DFQATT, SNEGSKA (reference sequence). V was cut by 6 bases and J by 7 bases, with 15 bases left in between. The CDR3 runs 12 residues. The CDR3 spells CSAPDGVGGYTF. The CDR3 nucleotides are TGCAGTGCCCCGGATGGAGTGGGTGGCTACACCTTC.

This clonotype was detected ten times or more. V is TRBV5-1 and J is TRBJ2-5; 7 bases fit TRBD2. This CDR3 spans 15 amino acids. Germline V gene lookup returns CDR1 SGHRS and CDR2 YFSETQ. After removal of 4 bases from V and 2 bases from J, the junction contained 8 bases not matched to a gene. This CDR3 is CASSNRDYAQETQYF. Here the CDR3 DNA reads TGCGCCAGCAGCAACCGGGACTACGCACAAGAGACCCAGTACTTC.

This clonotype occurred many times. V gene TRBV20-1 combines with J gene TRBJ2-7; D call uncertain. Per germline, CDR1 DFQATT and CDR2 SNEGSKA (reference sequence). This CDR3 region has 13 residues. Trimming took 3 bases from V and 3 from J, leaving 12 bases between them. DNA for the CDR3: TGCAGTGCTAGCCATGACACAGTCTACGAGCAGTACTTC. Translating it yields CSASHDTVYEQYF.

This clonotype was seen repeatedly, ten times or more. The genes are TRBV6-1 and TRBJ2-7; 7 positions match TRBD2. The CDR3 is made up of 14 amino acids. The V gene end was trimmed by 8 bases and the J gene end by 7 bases; junction bases not matched to a gene: 14. CDR1 MNHNS and CDR2 SASEGT come from the germline V gene. CDR3 residues: CASAPTQLAFEQYV. The DNA of the CDR3 is TGTGCCAGCGCACCCACCCAACTAGCGTTTGAGCAGTACGTC.